The present TCR beta chain was sequenced within a study of T cells in Graves' hyperthyroidism and ophthalmopathy. From germline, CDR1 is KGHDR and CDR2 SFDVKD. The CDR3 totals 14 residues. The V and J ends lost 1 base and 5 bases respectively, with 7 bases between them. A patient was excluded if there was uncontrolled infection, other autoimmune disease, pregnancy or lactation. Used for diagnoses were clinical symptoms, serum thyroxine and TRAb, thyroid ultrasound and orbital computed tomography. This sample holds PBMCs from roughly 10 ml fresh peripheral blood. Amplified TCR beta CDR3 regions derived from RNA transcripts. A set of HTBI primers served as the primers for a first-round RT-PCR of the TCR CDR3. A single record per CDR3 protein comes from TCRdb applying MiXCR to the multiplex PCR reads. The sample comprises about 590,000 distinct CDR3 sequences, about 15% of which are singletons, and approximately 7.4% rests with the top ten.

The study, taken as a whole, reports: Among clonotypes expanded in thyroid above 0.001, most were also found in blood.

As for this clonotype: The antigen remains unidentified.

The clonotype originates from a woman younger than 45 with Graves' hyperthyroidism. This chain uses TRBV24-1 with TRBJ2-2; D call uncertain. Input material: blood. CDR3 nucleotides: TGTGCCACCAGTGATTTCTTGGAAACCGGGGAGCTGTTTTTT. The encoded protein is CATSDFLETGELFF.